This T cell receptor (beta chain) was captured by sequencing in a study of response to subunit inactivated influenza vaccine listed by TCRdb under 2018. Background for the entire study: Deep quantitative T cell receptor repertoire profiling was used in the study to track responses to a trivalent subunit inactivated influenza vaccine. The full study reports these points: It was suggested by the authors that each seasonal influenza vaccination may recruit only a limited number of new T cells.

The library was prepared using RT-PCR. The listed sequencing device is Illumina HiSeq 2500. TCRdb ran its own pipeline on the public reads, namely fastp trimming at Q25 and MiXCR clone calling, and kept in-frame beta chains. Each entry merges the rows of one CDR3 protein and shows their most common DNA and genes. For this sample there are a few hundred thousand distinct CDR3 sequences; about 14% appear just once. 11% of the sample lies in the top ten. Notes on this clonotype: Its antigen is currently not known. Per-base quality was not reported, and no clone a single base away is much larger than it.

Spanning cysteine to phenylalanine, the CDR3 consists of 16 amino acids. The read is trimmed to its CDR3 DNA, 48 bases read in frame from base 1. In the germline V gene, CDR1 corresponds to WSHSY and CDR2 to SAAADI. The junction shows trimming of 4 bases on V and 1 base on J, and the gene matches do not reach 2 bases of it. Rearrangement joined TRBV10-2 to TRBJ2-7, with TRBD2 matching 15 junction bases. The clonotype comes from a man over 45 who received an inactivated influenza vaccine. Donor details come from another sample of the same person, matched by shared clones. Here the sequenced sample was PBMCs from blood, taken less than 13 days after vaccination. The CDR3 reads as follows: CASSGGLAGGSYEQYF. The DNA is as follows: TGCGCCAGCAGTGGGGGACTAGCGGGAGGATCCTACGAGCAGTACTTC.